The source of this T cell receptor beta chain is a study of CD8+ T cells in alopecia areata. Study overall: Treated patients were given oral tofacitinib, which was dosed at 5 to 10 mg twice daily. Study-wide results and limits: Clonality in lesional scalp, especially alopecia totalis/universalis, exceeded that of normal scalp.

Extraction of RNA preceded its reverse transcription into cDNA, which served as the sequencing template. Repertoires were generated with immunoSEQ multiplex PCR, while TCRdb's copy carries only in-frame clones and drops some. The sample includes 150,000 to 200,000 clones, around 59% of them seen just once. Turning to this clone: The antigen is not known.

Treatment indicated: oral pan-JAK inhibitor, 5-10 mg twice daily. Deletions cut 4 bases from V and 4 bases from J, with 22 bases between. Germline V gene sequence: CDR1 LGHNA, CDR2 YNFKEQ. The CDR3 totals 18 residues. The chain recombines TRBV4-2 with TRBJ2-2; D unresolved. This specimen consisted of CD4+ T cells sorted from blood, obtained at week 24, from a patient treated with tofacitinib. The source of this sequence is a human donor with alopecia areata. CDR3 region: CASSRDVAGEMGTGELFF. DNA of the CDR3: TGTGCCAGCAGCCGAGACGTGGCAGGCGAAATGGGCACCGGGGAGCTGTTTTTT.